The 2 T cell receptor beta chains listed next were all sequenced from one sample in a study of T cell changes during pregnancy in multiple sclerosis. The assay was immunoSEQ multiplex PCR, and TCRdb's table has in-frame clones only and misses some. The sample has 25,000 to 35,000 clones, roughly 90% seen once; the top ten hold 0.44%. The sequenced sample was CD4+ T cells from peripheral blood mononuclear cells, obtained in the second trimester of pregnancy. The source of these receptors is a female donor in good health, enrolled as a control in a pregnancy study.

The count of this clone is one. The chain is built from TRBV5-4 and TRBJ1-6; 10 nucleotides align to TRBD1. Losses at the gene ends were 6 bases for V and 0 bases for J; bases not matched to a gene: 12. The CDR3 is made up of 19 amino acids. Germline lookup yields CDR1 SGHNT and CDR2 YYREEE (reference sequence). The CDR3 nucleotides are TGTGCCAGCACCCGGAGGGGACAGGGGCCTAGCTCCTATAATTCACCCCTCCACTTT. It encodes CASTRRGQGPSSYNSPLHF.

The CDR3 sequence: CASSLGIYNQPQHF. CDR3 in DNA: TGTGCCAGCAGTTTGGGCATCTACAATCAGCCCCAGCATTTT. J is TRBJ1-5 and V is TRBV27, with D unresolved. CDR1 and CDR2 (germline): MNHEY, SMNVEV (reference sequence). This CDR3 spans 14 amino acids. Between the trimmed V and J ends, which lost 3 bases and 3 bases, there was a span of 9 bases.